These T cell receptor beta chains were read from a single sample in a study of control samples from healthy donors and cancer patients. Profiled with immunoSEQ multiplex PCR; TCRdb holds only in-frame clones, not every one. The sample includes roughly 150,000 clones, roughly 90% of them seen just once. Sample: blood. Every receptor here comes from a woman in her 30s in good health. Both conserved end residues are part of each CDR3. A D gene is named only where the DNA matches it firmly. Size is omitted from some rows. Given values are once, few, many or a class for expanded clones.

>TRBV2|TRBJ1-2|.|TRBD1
TGTGCCAGCATTCGGGACAGGGAGCTCTATGGCTACACCTTC
CASIRDRELYGYTF
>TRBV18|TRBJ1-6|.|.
TGTGCCAGCTCCCCACAAACGCGGGGGGCGAGGGATTCACCCCTCCACTTT
CASSPQTRGARDSPLHF
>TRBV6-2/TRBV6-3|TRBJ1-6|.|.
TGTGCCAGCAGTTACCCGGGGGCCGGGAATTCACCCCTCCACTTT
CASSYPGAGNSPLHF
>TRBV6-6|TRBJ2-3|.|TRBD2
TGTGCCAGCAGTCCAGCTCCCGGGACTAGCGGAAGGTGGACAGATACGCAGTATTTT
CASSPAPGTSGRWTDTQYF
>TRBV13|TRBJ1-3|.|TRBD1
TGTGCCAGCAGCCTACAGGGGTTGGAAGGAAACACCATATATTTT
CASSLQGLEGNTIYF
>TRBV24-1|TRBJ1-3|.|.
TGTGCCACCAGCCAGCGGCAGAGGCTCGGAAACACCATATATTTT
CATSQRQRLGNTIYF
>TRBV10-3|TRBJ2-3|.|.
TGTGCCACCCTACTCGGGGCCGGGGATACGCAGTATTTT
CATLLGAGDTQYF
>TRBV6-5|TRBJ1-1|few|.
TGTGCCAGCAGTCAGACGGGATTTGAAGCTTTCTTT
CASSQTGFEAFF
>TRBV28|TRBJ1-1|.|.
TGTGCCAGCAGTTCCCGTACGGGACCCCTGAACACTGAAGCTTTCTTT
CASSSRTGPLNTEAFF
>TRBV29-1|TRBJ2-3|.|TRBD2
TGCAGCGTTGAGGGGGGGGAGGCAAAGCAGTATTTT
CSVEGGEAKQYF
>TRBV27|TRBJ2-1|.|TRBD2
TGTGCCAGCAGCTCCGGACTAGCGGGAAACAATGAGCAGTTCTTC
CASSSGLAGNNEQFF
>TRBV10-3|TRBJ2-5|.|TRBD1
TGTGCCATCAGTGGGACAGGGGGCACGGAGACCCAGTACTTC
CAISGTGGTETQYF
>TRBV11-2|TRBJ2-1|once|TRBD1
TGTGCCAGCAGACCCGGGACAGGGATTCGGACTAGGCACAATGAGCAGTTCTTC
CASRPGTGIRTRHNEQFF
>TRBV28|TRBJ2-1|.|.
TGTGCCAGCAGTGTCTACGTACGTGAGCAGTTCTTC
CASSVYVREQFF
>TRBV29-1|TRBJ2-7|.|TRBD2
TGCAGCGTTGAAGGTTCAGCGGGAGACCCCTCCTACGAGCAGTACTTC
CSVEGSAGDPSYEQYF
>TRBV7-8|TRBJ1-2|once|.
TGTGCCAGCAGCCCCGGATTCGGCTACACCTTC
CASSPGFGYTF
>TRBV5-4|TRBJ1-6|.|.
TGTGCCAGCAGCTCCATGGACAGTATTTTTTCACCCCTCCACTTT
CASSSMDSIFSPLHF
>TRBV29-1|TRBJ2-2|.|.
TGCAGCGTTACCTCAGGGTCTCGGAGCACCGGGGAGCTGTTTTTT
CSVTSGSRSTGELFF
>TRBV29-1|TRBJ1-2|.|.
TGCAGCGTTGCGAACCGTGACCCCTATGGCTACACCTTC
CSVANRDPYGYTF
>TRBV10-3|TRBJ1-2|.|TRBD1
TGTGCCATCAGTTTCCGGGACAGCCTTCACTATGGCTACACCTTC
CAISFRDSLHYGYTF
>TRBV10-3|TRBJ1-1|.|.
TGTGCCATCACTGGGGGGAATAGGGTAGGCGACACTGAAGCTTTCTTT
CAITGGNRVGDTEAFF
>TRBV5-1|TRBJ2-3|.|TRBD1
TGCGCCAGCAGCCGTACGGGACAGAGCACAGATACGCAGTATTTT
CASSRTGQSTDTQYF
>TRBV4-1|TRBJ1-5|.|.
TGCGCCAGCAGCCAAGATAGTGGGGGGGGGCTGGGACAGCCCCAGCATTTT
CASSQDSGGGLGQPQHF
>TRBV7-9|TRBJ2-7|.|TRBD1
TGTGCCAGCAGCACATGGGACAGGAGCTCCTACGAGCAGTACTTC
CASSTWDRSSYEQYF